This T cell receptor beta chain was profiled in a study of T cell changes during pregnancy in multiple sclerosis. Method: immunoSEQ multiplex PCR; TCRdb's copy keeps in-frame clones and lacks some. Of 50,000 to 65,000 clones in the sample, 89% are singletons; the top ten hold under 2%. The CDR3 has 15 amino acids. J gave up 5 bases and V 1 base, and 4 bases lay outside the gene matches. Germline V gene data show CDR1 as GTSNPN and CDR2 as SVGIG (reference sequence). The sample here was peripheral blood, taken after pregnancy. This sequence was found in a female donor with multiple sclerosis, enrolled in a pregnancy study. This chain connects TRBV30 to TRBJ2-1; TRBD2 aligns across 11 bases. CDR3 DNA sequence: TGTGCCTGGAGTGGCGGGACTAGCGGACACAATGAGCAGTTCTTC. It yields the protein CAWSGGTSGHNEQFF.